This TCR beta chain originates from a study of T cell clonotyping in hematopoietic cell transplantation. The CDR3 spans 12 residues. With 5 bases removed from V and 0 bases from J, the gap between germline ends came to 4 bases. The germline CDR1 and CDR2 sequences are SQVTM and ANQGSEA. The time point denotes: recipient sample about 28 days before transplant, after cytoreduction. This clone was seen once. The protocol was immunoSEQ multiplex PCR, while the TCRdb copy is restricted to in-frame clones and leaves out a portion. This table has about 27,000 clones, around 70% appearing once. The TCR was taken from a middle-aged man with myelodysplastic syndrome. Some clones in this sample may be carry-over from other donors' samples. The gene calls are TRBV29-1 and TRBJ2-2; D call uncertain. The source was peripheral blood mononuclear cells, collected before stem cell transplant. CDR3 region: CSVSTNTGELFF. The CDR3 region has the DNA TGCAGCGTTTCCACGAACACCGGGGAGCTGTTTTTT.